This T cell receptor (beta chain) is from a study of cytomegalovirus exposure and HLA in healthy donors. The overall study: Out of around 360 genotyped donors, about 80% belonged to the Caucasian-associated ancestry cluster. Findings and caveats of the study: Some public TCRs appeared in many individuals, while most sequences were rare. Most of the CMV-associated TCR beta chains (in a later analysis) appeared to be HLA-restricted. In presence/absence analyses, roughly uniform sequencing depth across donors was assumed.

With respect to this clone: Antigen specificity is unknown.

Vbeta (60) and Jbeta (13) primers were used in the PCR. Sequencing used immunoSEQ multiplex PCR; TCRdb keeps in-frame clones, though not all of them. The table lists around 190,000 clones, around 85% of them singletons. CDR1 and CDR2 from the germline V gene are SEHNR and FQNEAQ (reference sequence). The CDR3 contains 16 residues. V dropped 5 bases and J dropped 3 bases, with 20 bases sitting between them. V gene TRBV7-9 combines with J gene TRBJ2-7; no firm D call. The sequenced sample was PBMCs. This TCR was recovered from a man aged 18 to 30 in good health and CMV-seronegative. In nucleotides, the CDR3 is TGTGCCAGCAGCCCCGGTTGGGCCAACTTTCACTACGAGCAGTACTTC. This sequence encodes CASSPGWANFHYEQYF.